A selection of T cell receptor beta chains follows, all from one sample in a study of T cells expressing NK-cell markers. TCRdb reprocessed the 5' RACE reads and keeps a single row for each CDR3 protein, giving no DNA. This table holds fewer than 200,000 distinct CDR3 sequences. The sequenced material came from blood T cells: a sorted CD56 or NKG2C T cell subset, CD4+ or CD8+ T cells, or bulk PBMC T cells (not recorded which). Receptor source: a woman aged 18-70 years in good health. Each CDR3 is given with its conserved first and last residue. Fields, in order: J gene, V gene, CDR3 protein.

>TRBJ2-7|TRBV12-5
CASGLPLYRVSAYEQYF
>TRBJ2-1|TRBV6-4
CASRGTSGRASSYNEQFF
>TRBJ2-5|TRBV12-3/TRBV12-4
CASSLVSGTSGGALQTQYF
>TRBJ1-3|TRBV18
CASSQTQQTVSGNTIYF
>TRBJ1-6|TRBV2
CASSQEAGGNSPLHF
>TRBJ2-5|TRBV12-3/TRBV12-4
CASRLAGGRETQYF
>TRBJ2-1|TRBV7-2
CASSLMTTSYNEQFF
>TRBJ2-7|TRBV2
CASSEGAYEQYF
>TRBJ1-2|TRBV4-1
CASSQLPTGGNYGYTF
>TRBJ2-2|TRBV12-3/TRBV12-4
CASSSASGRNTGELFF
>TRBJ1-1|TRBV5-1
CASSAADTNTEAFF